Below, 16 T cell receptor beta chains from the same sample are listed, as sequenced in a study of Ad26.COV2.S vaccination and SARS-CoV-2 variants. Sequencing was performed with immunoSEQ multiplex PCR; in TCRdb, only in-frame clones are kept and a portion is missing. The sample yields a few hundred thousand clones, roughly 87% seen once. This sample's treatment: some 20 received Ad26.COV2.S at low or high dose, single or two shots; roughly five received placebo; per-sample allocation not given. Samples came from day 63 after the first vaccine or placebo injection. The input for sequencing was peripheral blood, taken in a trial of Ad26.COV2.S vaccine versus placebo. These receptors all come from a person aged 18-60 years who received the Ad26.COV2.S COVID-19 vaccine or a placebo.

The chain is built from TRBV9 and TRBJ1-1; 7 bases line up with TRBD1. The CDR3 has 14 amino acids. V lost 4 bases, J lost 2 bases, and 5 bases stayed unmatched. The V gene's germline CDR1 is SGDLS and CDR2 YYNGEE. CDR3 loop: CASSPQGGNTEAFF. The CDR3, as DNA: TGTGCCAGCAGCCCCCAGGGGGGCAACACTGAAGCTTTCTTT.

The CDR3 is CAISERVAGGRTGELFF. DNA for the CDR3: TGTGCCATCAGTGAGAGGGTAGCGGGGGGGCGCACCGGGGAGCTGTTTTTT. The V gene is TRBV10-3, the J gene TRBJ2-2; 11 bases are shared with TRBD2. The CDR3 consists of 17 residues. J gave up 4 bases and V 2 bases, and 6 bases lay outside the gene matches. Germline assignment: CDR1 ENHRY and CDR2 SYGVKD.

The chain uses TRBV5-6 and TRBJ1-1; D unresolved. Trimming pared 4 bases from V and 4 bases from J, leaving 8 bases between. This CDR3 has 12 residues. Germline assignment: CDR1 SGHDT and CDR2 YYEEEE. The CDR3 reads CASSPRSTEAFF. CDR3 sequence (DNA): TGTGCCAGCAGCCCCAGGAGCACTGAAGCTTTCTTT.

The chain carries TRBV30 and TRBJ1-1; D gene uncertain. With 4 bases removed from V and 4 bases from J, the gap between germline ends came to 16 bases. Germline V CDR1 and CDR2: GTSNPN, SVGIG (reference sequence). The CDR3 covers 14 residues. The CDR3 reads CAWTPGIRLTEAFF. Here the CDR3 DNA reads TGTGCCTGGACCCCCGGTATACGGCTCACTGAAGCTTTCTTT.

This clone was counted a single time. Written as DNA, the CDR3 is TGTGCCAGCAGCCAAGGCAGGGGGGTTGGCTACACCTTC. Translating gives CASSQGRGVGYTF. The V and J genes are TRBV14 and TRBJ1-2; TRBD1 matches 7 bases. V gave up 1 base and J gave up 7 bases; unmatched junction bases: 3. The CDR3 runs 13 residues. Germline CDR1 and CDR2: SGHDN and FVKESK.

The chain is built from TRBV2 and TRBJ1-6, with D maybe TRBD1 (5 bases). V shed 7 bases and J shed 7 bases, with 11 bases lying between them. The CDR3 is made up of 13 amino acids. CDR1 is SNHLY, CDR2 FYNNEI, per germline. As DNA, the CDR3 is TGTGCCAGCAAAGGGGCTTTAAATTCACCCCTCCACTTT. This gives the protein CASKGALNSPLHF.

This chain links TRBV4-1 with TRBJ2-7, with a weak D call TRBD1 (6 bases). The CDR3 has 13 residues. Trimming cost V 5 bases and J 0 bases, with 8 bases left between them. The V gene's germline CDR1 is MGHRA and CDR2 YSYEKL. The CDR3 sequence: CASSWDTSYEQYF. CDR3 DNA: TGCGCCAGCAGCTGGGACACCTCCTACGAGCAGTACTTC.

This sequence joins TRBV9 and TRBJ2-3; D remains unclear. This CDR3 is built from 12 residues. V lost 5 bases and J 0 bases, leaving 4 bases between the germline ends. Germline CDR1 and CDR2: SGDLS and YYNGEE. Here the CDR3 DNA reads TGTGCCAGCAGTGAGAGCACAGATACGCAGTATTTT. It codes for CASSESTDTQYF.

The chain combines TRBV2 with TRBJ1-1; unclear D gene. This CDR3 comprises 13 residues. V shed 9 bases and J shed 2 bases, with 13 bases lying between them. Germline CDR1 and CDR2: SNHLY and FYNNEI. The CDR3 sequence: CARTGPDNTEAFF. The DNA of the CDR3 is TGTGCCAGGACCGGACCGGATAACACTGAAGCTTTCTTT.

This clone was recorded once. V and J are TRBV10-3 and TRBJ2-7; D may be TRBD1 (5 bases). With 4 bases removed from V and 4 bases from J, the gap between germline ends came to 11 bases. CDR3 length: 13 residues. Germline CDR1 is ENHRY and CDR2 is SYGVKD. The CDR3 bases are TGTGCCATCAGTGCCAGGGTAGGGTACGAGCAGTACTTC. It codes for CAISARVGYEQYF.

J is TRBJ2-6 and V is TRBV10-3; no reliable D call. CDR3 length equals 17 residues. In germline, CDR1 is ENHRY, CDR2 SYGVKD. Trimming removed 0 bases from V and 4 bases from J, with 13 bases in between. CDR3 loop: CAISESTVSAGANVLTF. CDR3 nucleotides: TGTGCCATCAGTGAGTCCACAGTCTCTGCGGGGGCCAACGTCCTGACTTTC.

This chain uses TRBV4-2 with TRBJ1-2, with a possible D match to TRBD1 (5 bases). In germline, CDR1 is LGHNA, CDR2 YNFKEQ. Trimming took off 5 bases at V and 2 bases at J, with 18 bases between the two ends. CDR3 size: 16 residues. The CDR3 DNA follows: TGTGCCAGCAGCGCAAGCCCCCGACAGACCAACTATGGCTACACCTTC. Residues: CASSASPRQTNYGYTF.

The chain combines TRBV6-1 with TRBJ2-7; D not certain. V was pared by 1 base and J by 1 base, with 5 bases between. The germline V gene encodes CDR1 MNHNS and CDR2 SASEGT. CDR3 length equals 13 residues. The CDR3 region has the DNA TGTGCCAGCAGTGAAGGAGGTTCCTACGAGCAGTACTTC. This codes for CASSEGGSYEQYF.

The V call is TRBV19, the J call TRBJ2-7; possibly TRBD2 for D (5 bases). Germline values: CDR1 LNHDA, CDR2 SQIVND (reference sequence). CDR3 length equals 14 residues. V dropped 5 bases and J dropped 3 bases, with 14 bases sitting between them. CDR3 in amino acids: CASSLTGSHYEQYF. The DNA for the CDR3 is TGTGCCAGTAGTCTAACGGGATCCCACTACGAGCAGTACTTC.

The chain combines TRBV15 with TRBJ1-4; no reliable D call. Germline V gene sequence: CDR1 LNHNV, CDR2 YYDKDF (reference sequence). The CDR3 is made up of 15 amino acids. V lost 0 bases to trimming and J lost 2 bases, with 7 bases between them. CDR3 region: CATSRDPITNEKLFF. In DNA, the CDR3 is TGTGCCACCAGCAGAGATCCCATCACTAATGAAAAACTGTTTTTT.

This chain connects TRBV30 to TRBJ1-2; D possibly corresponds to TRBD1 (6 bases). Germline V CDR1 and CDR2: GTSNPN, SVGIG (reference sequence). The CDR3 is 14 amino acids. The V and J ends lost 5 bases and 4 bases respectively, with 17 bases between them. CDR3 sequence reads: CAWSRDTEIYGYTF. CDR3 coding DNA: TGTGCCTGGTCGAGGGACACTGAGATCTATGGCTACACCTTC.